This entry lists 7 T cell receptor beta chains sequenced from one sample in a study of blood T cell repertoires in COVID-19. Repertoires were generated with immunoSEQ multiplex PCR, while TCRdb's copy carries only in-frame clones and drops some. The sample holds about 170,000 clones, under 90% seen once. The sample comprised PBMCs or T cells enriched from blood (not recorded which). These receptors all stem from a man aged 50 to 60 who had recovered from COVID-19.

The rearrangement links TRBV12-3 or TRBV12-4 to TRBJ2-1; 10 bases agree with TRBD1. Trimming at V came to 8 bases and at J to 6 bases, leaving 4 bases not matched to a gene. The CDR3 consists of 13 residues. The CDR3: CASSWTGGNEQFF. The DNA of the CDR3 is TGTGCCAGCTCCTGGACAGGGGGCAATGAGCAGTTCTTC.

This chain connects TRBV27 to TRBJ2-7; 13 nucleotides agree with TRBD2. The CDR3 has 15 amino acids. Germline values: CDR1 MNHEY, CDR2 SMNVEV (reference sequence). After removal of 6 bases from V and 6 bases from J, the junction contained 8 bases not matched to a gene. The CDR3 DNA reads TGTGCCAGCAGACCCACTAGCGGGGGGGCCCTCGAGCAGTACTTC. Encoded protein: CASRPTSGGALEQYF.

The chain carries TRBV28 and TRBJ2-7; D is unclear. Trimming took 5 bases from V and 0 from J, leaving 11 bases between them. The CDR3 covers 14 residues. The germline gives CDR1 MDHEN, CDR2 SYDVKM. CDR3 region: CASSTQRSSYEQYF. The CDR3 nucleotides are TGTGCCAGCAGTACCCAGAGGAGCTCCTACGAGCAGTACTTC.

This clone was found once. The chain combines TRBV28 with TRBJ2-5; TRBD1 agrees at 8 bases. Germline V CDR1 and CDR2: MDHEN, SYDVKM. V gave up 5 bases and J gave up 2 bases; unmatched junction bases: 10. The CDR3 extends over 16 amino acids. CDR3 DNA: TGTGCCAGCAGTCCCCTTCGGACAGGGTTTCAAGAGACCCAGTACTTC. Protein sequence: CASSPLRTGFQETQYF.

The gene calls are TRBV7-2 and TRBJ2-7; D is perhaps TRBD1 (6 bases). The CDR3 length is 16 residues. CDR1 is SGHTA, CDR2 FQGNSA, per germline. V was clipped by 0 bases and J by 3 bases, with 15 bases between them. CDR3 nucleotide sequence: TGTGCCAGCAGCTTAGCGGGCGGACAGAGAAACTACGAGCAGTACTTC. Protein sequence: CASSLAGGQRNYEQYF.

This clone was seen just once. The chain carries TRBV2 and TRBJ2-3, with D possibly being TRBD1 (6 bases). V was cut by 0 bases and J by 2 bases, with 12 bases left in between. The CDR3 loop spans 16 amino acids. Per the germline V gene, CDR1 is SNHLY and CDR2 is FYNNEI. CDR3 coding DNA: TGTGCCAGCAGTGAAGCGGCACAGGGAATCACAGATACGCAGTATTTT. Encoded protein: CASSEAAQGITDTQYF.

CDR3 sequence (DNA): TGTGCCAGCAGTTGGGACAGCCTGAGAACTGAAGCTTTCTTT. Encoded protein: CASSWDSLRTEAFF. The V call is TRBV6-5, the J call TRBJ1-1; 7 positions match TRBD1. Germline CDR1 is MNHEY and CDR2 is SVGAGI. CDR3 length: 14 residues. J was trimmed by 5 bases and V by 4 bases; bases with no gene match: 7.